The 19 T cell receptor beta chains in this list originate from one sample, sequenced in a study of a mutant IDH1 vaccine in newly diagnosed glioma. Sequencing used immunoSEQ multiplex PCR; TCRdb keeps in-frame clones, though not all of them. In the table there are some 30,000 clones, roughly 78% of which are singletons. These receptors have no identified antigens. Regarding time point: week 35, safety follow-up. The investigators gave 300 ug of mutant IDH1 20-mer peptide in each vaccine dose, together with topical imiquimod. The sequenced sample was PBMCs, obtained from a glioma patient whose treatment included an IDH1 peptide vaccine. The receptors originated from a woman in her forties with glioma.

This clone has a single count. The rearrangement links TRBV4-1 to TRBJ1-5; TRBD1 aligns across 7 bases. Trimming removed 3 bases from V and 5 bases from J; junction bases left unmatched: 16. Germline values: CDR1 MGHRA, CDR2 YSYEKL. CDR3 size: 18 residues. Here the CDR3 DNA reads TGCGCCAGCAGCCACCCACAACCGAAGTGGCAGGGGGATCAGCCCCAGCATTTT. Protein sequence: CASSHPQPKWQGDQPQHF.

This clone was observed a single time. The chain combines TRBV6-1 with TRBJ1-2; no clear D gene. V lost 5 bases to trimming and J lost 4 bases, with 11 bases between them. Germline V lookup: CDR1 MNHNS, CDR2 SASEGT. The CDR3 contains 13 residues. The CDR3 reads CASSLYMTYGYTF. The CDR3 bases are TGTGCCAGCAGTCTATACATGACCTATGGCTACACCTTC.

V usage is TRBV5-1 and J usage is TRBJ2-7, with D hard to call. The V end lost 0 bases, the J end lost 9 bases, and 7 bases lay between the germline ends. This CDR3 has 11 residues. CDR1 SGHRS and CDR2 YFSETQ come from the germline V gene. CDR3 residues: CASSLAALQYF. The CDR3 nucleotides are TGCGCCAGCAGCTTGGCGGCCCTGCAGTACTTC. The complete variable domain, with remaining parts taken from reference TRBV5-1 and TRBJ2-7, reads KAGVTQTPRYLIKTRGQQVTLSCSPISGHRSVSWYQQTPGQGLQFLFEYFSETQRNKGNFPGRFSGRQFSNSRSEMNVSTLELGDSALYLCASSLAALQYFGPGTRLTVT.

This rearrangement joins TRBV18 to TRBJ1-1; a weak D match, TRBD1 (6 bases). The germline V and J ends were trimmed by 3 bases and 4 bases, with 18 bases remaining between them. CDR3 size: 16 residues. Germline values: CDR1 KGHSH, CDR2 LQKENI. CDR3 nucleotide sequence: TGTGCCAGCTCACCCCCTGCCCGGGGGGGGCTCACTGAAGCTTTCTTT. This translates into CASSPPARGGLTEAFF.

The CDR3, as DNA: TGTGCCAGCAGCGTGGGACCTTCAAACGAGCAGTACTTC. It translates to CASSVGPSNEQYF. This chain joins TRBV7-3 and TRBJ2-7, with D perhaps matching TRBD1 or TRBD2 (5 bases each). The V end was cut by 5 bases, the J end by 5 bases, with 13 bases between. Germline loops: CDR1 SGHTA, CDR2 FQGTGA. CDR3 size: 13 residues.

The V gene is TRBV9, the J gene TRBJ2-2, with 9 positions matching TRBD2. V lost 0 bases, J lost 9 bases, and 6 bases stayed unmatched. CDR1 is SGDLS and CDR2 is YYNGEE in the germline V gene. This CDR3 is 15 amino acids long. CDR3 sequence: CASSVEASGVRELFF. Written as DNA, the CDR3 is TGTGCCAGCAGCGTAGAAGCTAGCGGGGTGAGGGAGCTGTTTTTT.

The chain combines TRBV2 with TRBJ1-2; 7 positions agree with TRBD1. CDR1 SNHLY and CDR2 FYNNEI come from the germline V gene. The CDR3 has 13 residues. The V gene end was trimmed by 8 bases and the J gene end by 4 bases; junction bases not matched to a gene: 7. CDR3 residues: CASHQGQLYGYTF. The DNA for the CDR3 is TGTGCCAGCCACCAGGGACAGCTCTATGGCTACACCTTC.

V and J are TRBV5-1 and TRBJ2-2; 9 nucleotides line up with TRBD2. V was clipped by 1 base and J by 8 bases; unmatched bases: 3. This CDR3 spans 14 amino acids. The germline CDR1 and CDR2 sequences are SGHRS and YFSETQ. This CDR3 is CASSLLAGTGELFF. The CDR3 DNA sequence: TGCGCCAGCAGCTTGCTAGCGGGGACGGGGGAGCTGTTTTTT.

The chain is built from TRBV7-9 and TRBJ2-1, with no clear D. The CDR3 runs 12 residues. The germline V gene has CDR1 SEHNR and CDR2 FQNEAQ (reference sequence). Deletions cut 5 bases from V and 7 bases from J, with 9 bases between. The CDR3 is CASSDEWNEQFF. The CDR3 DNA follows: TGTGCCAGCAGCGACGAGTGGAATGAGCAGTTCTTC. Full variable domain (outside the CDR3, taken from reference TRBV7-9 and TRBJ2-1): DTGVSQNPRHKITKRGQNVTFRCDPISEHNRLYWYRQTLGQGPEFLTYFQNEAQLEKSRLLSDRFSAERPKGSFSTLEIQRTEQGDSAMYLCASSDEWNEQFFGPGTRLTVL.

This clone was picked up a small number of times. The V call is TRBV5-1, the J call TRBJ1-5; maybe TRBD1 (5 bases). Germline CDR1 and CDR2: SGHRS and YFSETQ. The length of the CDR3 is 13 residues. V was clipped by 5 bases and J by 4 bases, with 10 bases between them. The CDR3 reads CASRSQGNQPQHF. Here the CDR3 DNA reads TGCGCCAGCAGGTCCCAGGGTAATCAGCCCCAGCATTTT.

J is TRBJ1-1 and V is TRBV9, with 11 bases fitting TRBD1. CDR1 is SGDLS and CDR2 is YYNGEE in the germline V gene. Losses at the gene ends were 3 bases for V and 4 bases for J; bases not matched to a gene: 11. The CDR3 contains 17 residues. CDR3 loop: CASSAIGQGAWVTEAFF. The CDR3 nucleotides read TGTGCCAGCAGCGCCATAGGACAGGGGGCATGGGTCACTGAAGCTTTCTTT.

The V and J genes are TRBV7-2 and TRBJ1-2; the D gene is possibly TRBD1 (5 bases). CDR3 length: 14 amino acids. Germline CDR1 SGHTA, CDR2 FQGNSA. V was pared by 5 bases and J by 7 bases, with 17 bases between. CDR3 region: CASSPRQNFFGYTF. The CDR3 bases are TGTGCCAGCAGCCCCCGACAGAACTTCTTTGGCTACACCTTC.

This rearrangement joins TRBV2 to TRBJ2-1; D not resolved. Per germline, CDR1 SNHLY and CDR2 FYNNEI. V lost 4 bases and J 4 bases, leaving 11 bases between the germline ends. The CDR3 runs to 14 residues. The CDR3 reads CASSARDPYNEQFF. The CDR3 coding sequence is TGTGCCAGCAGTGCCCGAGACCCTTACAATGAGCAGTTCTTC.

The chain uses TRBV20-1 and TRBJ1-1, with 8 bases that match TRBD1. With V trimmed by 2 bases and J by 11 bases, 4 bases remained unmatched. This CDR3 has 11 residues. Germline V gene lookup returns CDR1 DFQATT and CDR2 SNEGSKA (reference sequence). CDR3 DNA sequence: TGCAGTGCTAGAAAACAGGGGGAGGCTTTCTTT. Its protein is CSARKQGEAFF.

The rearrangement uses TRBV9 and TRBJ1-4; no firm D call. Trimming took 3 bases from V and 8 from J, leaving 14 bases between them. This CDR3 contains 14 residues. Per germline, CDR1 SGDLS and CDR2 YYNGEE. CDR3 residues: CASSARALGEKLFF. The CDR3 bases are TGTGCCAGCAGCGCCCGGGCACTTGGAGAAAAACTGTTTTTT.

The chain's CDR3 is CASSPAWGQGIRGTIYF. The CDR3 DNA reads as TGTGCCAGCAGCCCCGCTTGGGGACAGGGTATTCGGGGCACCATATATTTT. The V and J genes are TRBV11-2 and TRBJ1-3; 9 bases line up with TRBD1. The germline gives CDR1 SGHAT, CDR2 FQNNGV. The CDR3 is made up of 17 amino acids. Trimming took 5 bases from V and 9 from J; bases not matched to a gene: 17.

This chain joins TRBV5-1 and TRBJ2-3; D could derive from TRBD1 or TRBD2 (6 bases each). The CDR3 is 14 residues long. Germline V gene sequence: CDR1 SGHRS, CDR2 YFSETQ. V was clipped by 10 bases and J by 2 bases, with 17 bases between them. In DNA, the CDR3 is TGCGCCGGGGGAGAGGGGGGAGACACAGATACGCAGTATTTT. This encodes CAGGEGGDTDTQYF.

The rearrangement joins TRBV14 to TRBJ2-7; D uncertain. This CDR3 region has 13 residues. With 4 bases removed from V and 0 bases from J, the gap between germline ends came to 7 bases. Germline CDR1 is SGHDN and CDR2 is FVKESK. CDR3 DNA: TGTGCCAGCAGCCCCTACAACTCCTACGAGCAGTACTTC. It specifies CASSPYNSYEQYF.

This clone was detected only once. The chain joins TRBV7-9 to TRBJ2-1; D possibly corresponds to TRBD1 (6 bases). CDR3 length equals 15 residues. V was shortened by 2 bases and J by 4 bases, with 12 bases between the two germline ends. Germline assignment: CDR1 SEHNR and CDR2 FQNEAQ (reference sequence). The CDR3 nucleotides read TGTGCCAGCAGCTTACTTACAGGGTCATACAATGAGCAGTTCTTC. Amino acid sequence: CASSLLTGSYNEQFF.